This passage covers 24 T cell receptor beta chains from one sample sequenced in a study of Ad26.COV2.S vaccination and SARS-CoV-2 variants. The protocol was immunoSEQ multiplex PCR, while the TCRdb copy is restricted to in-frame clones and leaves out a portion. The table includes around 420,000 clones, 70% to 90% detected once. Treatment indicated: about 20 received Ad26.COV2.S at low or high dose, single or two shots; about 5 received placebo; per-sample allocation not given. Sampling took place 63 days after the first vaccine or placebo injection. The sequencing used peripheral blood, collected in a trial of Ad26.COV2.S vaccine versus placebo. These receptors came from a person aged 18-60 years who received the Ad26.COV2.S COVID-19 vaccine or a placebo.

The rearrangement uses TRBV24-1 and TRBJ2-1, with D possibly matching TRBD2 (5 bases). The germline gives CDR1 KGHDR, CDR2 SFDVKD. The CDR3 runs 17 residues. Trimming took off 0 bases at V and 3 bases at J, with 14 bases between the two ends. CDR3 nucleotides: TGTGCCACCAGTGATTTGCGTCCGGGGAAGCACTACAATGAGCAGTTCTTC. It yields the protein CATSDLRPGKHYNEQFF.

The V and J genes are TRBV10-3 and TRBJ2-7; possible D gene TRBD1, 6 bases. Per germline, CDR1 ENHRY and CDR2 SYGVKD. The V gene lost 7 bases and the J gene lost 1 base, with 8 bases spanning the gap. This CDR3 contains 12 residues. Here the CDR3 DNA reads TGTGCCATCATTGGACAGTCCTACGAGCAGTACTTC. It is translated as CAIIGQSYEQYF.

This chain joins TRBV5-1 and TRBJ2-5; 9 nucleotides line up with TRBD1. Germline loops: CDR1 SGHRS, CDR2 YFSETQ. V gave up 5 bases and J gave up 2 bases; unmatched junction bases: 10. This CDR3 spans 16 amino acids. CDR3 in amino acids: CASSFQTGGEQETQYF. As DNA, the CDR3 is TGCGCCAGCAGTTTTCAGACAGGGGGTGAGCAAGAGACCCAGTACTTC.

The rearrangement links TRBV12-3 or TRBV12-4 to TRBJ2-3; no clear D. V shed 3 bases and J shed 5 bases, with 3 bases lying between them. The CDR3 is made up of 11 amino acids. The CDR3 bases are TGTGCCAGCAGTTTTTTAGATACGCAGTATTTT. Amino acids: CASSFLDTQYF.

This clone was seen only once. This chain links TRBV9 with TRBJ2-1, with a weak D call TRBD2 (9 bases). V shed 2 bases and J shed 8 bases, with 32 bases lying between them. This CDR3 spans 20 amino acids. Germline CDR1 and CDR2: SGDLS and YYNGEE. CDR3 loop: CASSVQPGQGGGGASDEQFF. The CDR3 nucleotides are TGTGCCAGCAGCGTCCAACCCGGACAGGGCGGCGGGGGGGCTTCGGATGAGCAGTTCTTC.

The rearrangement links TRBV2 to TRBJ1-1, with a possible D match to TRBD1 (5 bases). Germline V gene sequence: CDR1 SNHLY, CDR2 FYNNEI. The CDR3 spans 12 residues. The V end lost 7 bases, the J end lost 3 bases, and 9 bases lay between the germline ends. The CDR3 region has the DNA TGTGCCAGCACCAGGGAGTACACTGAAGCTTTCTTT. Residues: CASTREYTEAFF.

The V call is TRBV6-2 or TRBV6-3, the J call TRBJ2-3; 12 bases are shared with TRBD2. V lost 0 bases and J lost 3; bases outside the gene matches: 4. The length of the CDR3 is 17 residues. Per germline, CDR1 MNHEY and CDR2 SVGEGT. The CDR3 region has the DNA TGTGCCAGCAGTTACTCGACTAGCGGGGGCACGACAGATACGCAGTATTTT. This sequence encodes CASSYSTSGGTTDTQYF.

This chain connects TRBV9 to TRBJ2-7, with D tentatively TRBD2 (6 bases). The CDR3 is made up of 13 amino acids. The germline CDR1 and CDR2 sequences are SGDLS and YYNGEE. V dropped 4 bases and J dropped 6 bases, with 14 bases sitting between them. Here the CDR3 reads CASSPHGGFEQYF. The CDR3 region has the DNA TGTGCCAGCAGCCCCCATGGGGGGTTCGAGCAGTACTTC.

V gene TRBV27 combines with J gene TRBJ1-6; maybe TRBD1 (6 bases). Looked up from germline, CDR1 is MNHEY and CDR2 is SMNVEV (reference sequence). V was clipped by 7 bases and J by 5 bases, with 15 bases between them. This CDR3 has 15 amino acids. CDR3 DNA sequence: TGTGCCAGCACCCGAGGGACACCCGATAATTCACCCCTCCACTTT. It yields the protein CASTRGTPDNSPLHF.

The chain joins TRBV28 to TRBJ1-4; D ambiguous. CDR3 length equals 16 residues. Trimming shortened V by 2 bases and J by 5 bases, and 15 bases separated the two germline ends. CDR1 and CDR2 from the germline V gene are MDHEN and SYDVKM. The CDR3 loop is CASSLGLGVLNEKLFF. CDR3 DNA sequence: TGTGCCAGCAGTTTAGGTCTGGGAGTGCTCAATGAAAAACTGTTTTTT.

The CDR3 loop reads CATSDLQVRDTQYF. CDR3 coding DNA: TGTGCCACCAGTGATTTGCAGGTCAGAGATACGCAGTATTTT. V is TRBV24-1 and J is TRBJ2-3; D gene uncertain. V lost 0 bases and J lost 5, with 8 bases in between. Germline V lookup: CDR1 KGHDR, CDR2 SFDVKD. The CDR3 consists of 14 residues.

This chain joins TRBV6-5 and TRBJ2-4; perhaps TRBD2 as D (6 bases). Germline assignment: CDR1 MNHEY and CDR2 SVGAGI. The CDR3 contains 14 residues. V shed 11 bases and J shed 0 bases, with 14 bases lying between them. The CDR3 protein is CASRDSIAKNIQYF. The CDR3 DNA is TGTGCCTCTCGGGACTCCATAGCCAAAAACATTCAGTACTTC.

The chain recombines TRBV7-8 with TRBJ2-7; possible D gene TRBD1, 6 bases. Per germline, CDR1 SGHVS and CDR2 FQNEAQ. The CDR3 runs 14 residues. Trimming removed 8 bases at V and 6 bases at J, with 20 bases between. The CDR3 sequence is CASVVWQGSSEQYF. CDR3 DNA sequence: TGTGCCAGCGTCGTTTGGCAGGGGTCTTCCGAGCAGTACTTC. The full variable domain, with the rest looked up from reference TRBV7-8 and TRBJ2-7, is GAGVSQSPRYKVAKRGQDVALRCDPISGHVSLFWYQQALGQGPEFLTYFQNEAQLDKSGLPSDRFFAERPEGSVSTLKIQRTQQEDSAVYLCASVVWQGSSEQYFGPGTRLTVT.

The CDR3 reads CARSGHRKRGPLTDTQYF. DNA for the CDR3: TGTGCCAGAAGCGGGCACAGGAAGCGGGGGCCTCTCACAGATACGCAGTATTTT. The chain couples TRBV5-3 to TRBJ2-3; 8 bases align to TRBD2. TRBV5-3 is labeled an ORF, and its function is uncertain. The CDR3 totals 18 residues. Trimming removed 4 bases from V and 2 bases from J; junction bases left unmatched: 15.

This clone was observed once. The V gene is TRBV6-5, the J gene TRBJ1-2; D may be TRBD1 (5 bases). CDR3 length equals 14 residues. V was clipped by 6 bases and J by 2 bases, with 13 bases between them. Germline V lookup: CDR1 MNHEY, CDR2 SVGAGI. The CDR3 nucleotides read TGTGCCAGCAGGTACCATGACAGCAACTATGGCTACACCTTC. It encodes CASRYHDSNYGYTF.

This sequence joins TRBV29-1 and TRBJ2-7; TRBD2 aligns across 7 bases. The CDR3 length is 11 residues. CDR1 is SQVTM, CDR2 ANQGSEA, per germline. V lost 6 bases and J lost 6; bases outside the gene matches: 5. CDR3 nucleotides: TGCAGCGTCCTGACTAGCACCGAGCAGTACTTC. Amino acid sequence: CSVLTSTEQYF.

A single count supports this clone. CDR3 in DNA: TGTGCCACCAGTGATTCGGACAGGGACCGCGAGACCCAGTACTTC. It codes for CATSDSDRDRETQYF. The rearrangement links TRBV24-1 to TRBJ2-5; TRBD1 aligns across 8 bases. Unmatched junction bases numbered 6, after V lost 2 bases and J lost 5 bases. The germline V gene encodes CDR1 KGHDR and CDR2 SFDVKD. The CDR3 is 15 residues long.

To note about this clone: A much larger clone sits a single nucleotide away, making a read error possible. This chain connects TRBV6-2 or TRBV6-3 to TRBJ1-5, with a possible D match to TRBD1 (5 bases). V was trimmed by 5 bases and J by 4 bases, leaving 6 bases between them. The length of the CDR3 is 12 residues. Germline V gene lookup returns CDR1 MNHEY and CDR2 SVGEGT. This CDR3 reads CASSEGNQPQHF. The CDR3 DNA follows: TGTGCCAGCAGTGAGGGGAATCAGCCCCAGCATTTT.

V usage is TRBV27 and J usage is TRBJ1-1; 8 bases agree with TRBD1. Germline V gives CDR1 MNHEY, CDR2 SMNVEV (reference sequence). Trimming removed 6 bases from V and 4 bases from J; junction bases left unmatched: 7. The CDR3 extends over 14 amino acids. The DNA of the CDR3 is TGTGCCAGCAGACCTACAGACAGGGGCACTGAAGCTTTCTTT. Translated, it gives CASRPTDRGTEAFF.

The genes are TRBV10-3 and TRBJ2-3, with D maybe TRBD1 (6 bases). Germline values: CDR1 ENHRY, CDR2 SYGVKD. The ends were cut back, 10 bases at V and 7 bases at J, with 12 bases in the middle. The CDR3 is 11 residues long. The DNA for the CDR3 is TGTGCCACCAACAGGGAAAATACGCAGTATTTT. This codes for CATNRENTQYF.

The chain combines TRBV7-9 with TRBJ2-3, with D possibly being TRBD1 (5 bases). V was trimmed by 5 bases and J by 3 bases, leaving 15 bases between them. Germline V gene lookup returns CDR1 SEHNR and CDR2 FQNEAQ (reference sequence). The CDR3 runs 15 residues. The CDR3 spells CASSALRAGTDTQYF. CDR3 in DNA: TGTGCCAGCAGCGCCCTACGGGCAGGGACAGATACGCAGTATTTT.

The gene calls are TRBV6-1 and TRBJ1-2; 9 bases line up with TRBD1. V trimming: 1 base; J trimming: 0 bases; junction bases outside the gene matches: 9. The CDR3 contains 18 residues. CDR1 is MNHNS and CDR2 is SASEGT in the germline V gene. CDR3 sequence: CASSEEIRDRAPNYGYTF. In DNA, the CDR3 is TGTGCCAGCAGTGAAGAAATACGGGACAGGGCCCCTAACTATGGCTACACCTTC.

The V gene is TRBV6-2 or TRBV6-3, the J gene TRBJ2-1, with no clear D. The CDR3 consists of 17 residues. Germline loops: CDR1 MNHEY, CDR2 SVGEGT. V was trimmed by 2 bases and J by 0 bases, leaving 14 bases between them. The CDR3 DNA follows: TGTGCCAGCAGTTACGTCGGCCGGTTGAGCTCCTACAATGAGCAGTTCTTC. Amino acids: CASSYVGRLSSYNEQFF.

This chain connects TRBV19 to TRBJ1-5; D possibly corresponds to TRBD1 (5 bases). Trimming left V 3 bases short and J 7 bases short, with 10 bases between. The CDR3 is 13 residues long. Germline lookup yields CDR1 LNHDA and CDR2 SQIVND (reference sequence). CDR3 loop: CASSIQGSQPQHF. The CDR3 DNA reads as TGTGCCAGTAGTATCCAGGGATCCCAGCCCCAGCATTTT.